This paragraph covers one T cell receptor beta chain sequence. Its antigen is unknown. cDNA reverse transcribed from extracted RNA served as the sequencing template. Sequencing was performed with immunoSEQ multiplex PCR; in TCRdb, only in-frame clones are kept and a portion is missing. The sample holds around 140,000 clones, 87% seen once. This sample was included in a study of CD8+ T cells in alopecia areata. About the research overall: For the treated group, dosing was oral tofacitinib at 5 to 10 mg twice daily.

Peripheral blood and lesional scalp punch biopsies came from alopecia areata patients. From PBMCs, CD4+ and CD8+ T cells were sorted. Study conclusions and caveats: Scalp samples also contribute reads from the resident alphabeta T cells found in normal skin.

This CDR3 has 15 amino acids. CDR1 and CDR2 (germline): LNHNV, YYDKDF (reference sequence). V gave up 1 base and J gave up 5 bases, with 15 bases separating them. This receptor was obtained from a human donor with alopecia areata. The sequenced sample was CD8+ T cells sorted from blood, obtained at week 0. The V call is TRBV15, the J call TRBJ2-7; D is possibly TRBD1 (6 bases). Written as DNA, the CDR3 is TGTGCCACCAGCAGAGTACAGGGACCGAGGGACGAGCAGTACTTC. Its protein product is CATSRVQGPRDEQYF.